This TCR beta chain was retrieved from a study of T cell repertoires in cytomegalovirus infection. Study as a whole: Both CMV infection and a matching HLA type were indicated by public TCR beta signatures.

Germline V gene lookup returns CDR1 KGHSH and CDR2 LQKENI. V was pared by 6 bases and J by 4 bases, with 15 bases between. The CDR3 totals 14 residues. On this clonotype: The antigen is not known.

TCRdb itself ran the reads through MiXCR, one entry per CDR3 protein. The repertoire holds around 450,000 distinct CDR3 sequences, around 11% seen once, with 9.5% to 13% in the top ten. Study-level points and caveats: Ex vivo, HLA-C-restricted CMV-specific TCR beta clonotypes prevailed over the rest of the response. Summed frequency of public TCR beta families distinguished CMV carriers with the relevant HLA.

The sequence came from a human donor in good health (CMV status not recorded). Some clones in this sample may be carry-over from other donors' samples. Sequenced input: PBMCs. V gene TRBV18 combines with J gene TRBJ1-1, with TRBD1 as a possible D gene (6 bases). DNA of the CDR3: TGTGCCAGCTCCCCGGGGAGGGGGGTCACTGAAGCTTTCTTT. Its protein product is CASSPGRGVTEAFF.